This TCR beta chain was captured in a study of blood T cell repertoires in COVID-19. Study-wide context: Researchers got acute and convalescent COVID-19 samples from the United States, Italy and Spain. Sources were T cells, B-cell-depleted T cells, or PBMCs; the material itself was cDNA or gDNA.

Germline CDR1 SGDLS, CDR2 YYNGEE. Losses at the gene ends were 4 bases for V and 14 bases for J; bases not matched to a gene: 9. The CDR3 has 13 residues. Authors' processing steps: The authors estimated nucleated cell counts from reference gene primer amplification. Method: immunoSEQ multiplex PCR; TCRdb's copy keeps in-frame clones and lacks some. From that table come the V and J calls and clone size; the DNA was used to work out D and trimming. Of 180,000 or so clones detected, around 85% appear once; the ten largest clones hold roughly 9.2%. Sequencing used peripheral blood. The sequence was collected from an elderly woman with acute or convalescent COVID-19. This chain links TRBV9 with TRBJ1-6, with 7 bases identical to TRBD1. The DNA of the CDR3 is TGTGCCAGCAGCTTCCGACAGGGATCCGCCCTCCACTTT. This gives the protein CASSFRQGSALHF.